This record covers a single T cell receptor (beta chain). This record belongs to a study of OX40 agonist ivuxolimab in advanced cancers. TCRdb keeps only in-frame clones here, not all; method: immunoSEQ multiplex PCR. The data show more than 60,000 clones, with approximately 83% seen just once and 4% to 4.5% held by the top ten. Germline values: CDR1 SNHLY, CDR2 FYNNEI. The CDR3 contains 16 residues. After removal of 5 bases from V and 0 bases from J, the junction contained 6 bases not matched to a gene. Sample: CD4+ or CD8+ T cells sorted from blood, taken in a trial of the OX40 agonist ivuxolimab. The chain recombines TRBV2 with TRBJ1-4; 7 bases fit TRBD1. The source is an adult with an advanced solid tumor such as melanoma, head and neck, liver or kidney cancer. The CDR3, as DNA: TGTGCCAGCAGTCTAGACAGGGTTACAACTAATGAAAAACTGTTTTTT. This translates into CASSLDRVTTNEKLFF.